The TCR beta chain under discussion was sequenced for a study of T-cell memory formation after mild COVID-19 (dated by TCRdb to about 2021). Regarding the research as a whole: TCR sequence clusters from the two donors were found to be largely donor specific. Longitudinal TCRalpha and TCRbeta repertoire sequencing tracked T-cell clones expanding and contracting after mild COVID-19 in two donors. Two young, previously healthy adult volunteers, one female and one male, were included in the cohort.

Reads for this sample came from an Illumina NovaSeq 6000. cDNA libraries for TCRalpha and TCRbeta were prepared by 5'RACE using constant-segment primers, with sample barcodes and unique molecular identifiers added. Trizol reagent was used to extract RNA from every sample. Libraries were amplified in two PCR steps, with a second sample barcode and Illumina TruSeq adapters added in the second step. Sequencing of libraries was performed on an Illumina NovaSeq with 2 x 150 bp paired-end reads. The paper's data handling went like this. The reads were demultiplexed and collapsed into UMI-guided consensus sequences using migec v1.2.7. Using mixcr v2.1.11, UMI consensuses were aligned to TRA and TRB V and J templates and then assembled into clonotypes. A clonotype was counted as expanded or contracted only if both edgeR and NoisET called the change significant, with noise models trained on biological replicates. edgeR calls used a false discovery rate-adjusted p below 0.01 and a log2 fold-change threshold of 1. As an exploratory analysis of dynamics, max-normalized trajectories of the 1000 most abundant clonotypes were examined with PCA combined with hierarchical clustering. Each responding clone was given a CD4 or CD8 phenotype based on the CD4+ and CD8+ repertoires, which had been sequenced separately. TCRdb reworked the public reads: Q25 trimming with fastp, MiXCR clone assembly, productive beta chains retained. Rows matching on CDR3 protein sequence are summarized as one entry with the most common DNA and genes. The V and J calls were determined by TCRdb, not by the authors. This sample holds more than 120,000 distinct CDR3 sequences; 6% were observed only once. Of the sample, about 2% falls within the top ten clones.

This clonotype appeared a single time. The specificity of this receptor is unknown. No per-base quality is available; no much larger clone lies one base away. One read alone provides weak support. The CDR3 has 15 amino acids, counting the end cysteine and phenylalanine. Only the CDR3 portion is preserved as DNA: 45 bases, with reading frame beginning at the first base. From the germline V gene (reference sequence), CDR1 is SGHAT and CDR2 is FQDESV. V is pruned by 5 bases and J by 4 bases, leaving 6 bases of the junction without a gene match. What the study reported, not specific to this receptor: Whether the second-wave clones peaking on day 37 were SARS-CoV-2 specific was not confirmed. Only a couple of mild cases were covered by the study, and larger cohorts that include severe cases with pre-infection samples were considered necessary. Some responding clones were found in pre-infection memory, which suggests that pre-existing cross-reactive memory T cells took part in the SARS-CoV-2 response. Clones that contracted from day 15 to 85 showed balanced CD4/CD8 phenotypes, whereas a second wave of clones that expanded from day 15 to 37 leaned towards CD4+. Contracting CD4+ clones turned up mainly in the CM and EM memory subsets, whereas EMRA was where CD8+ clones were enriched.

Ficoll-Paque density gradient centrifugation was used to isolate PBMCs. Sequencing input: PBMCs or a T cell subset sorted from them (not recorded which). This TCR was sampled from an adult woman who had mild COVID-19 (a few samples of this study predate the infection). The sample titles of this study are shuffled in the database, so cell type and time point are left out; the donor was told from shared clones. The receptor chain draws on TRBV11-1 and TRBJ2-1; TRBD1 aligns with 9 central bases. The CDR3 protein is CASSQQGARYNEQFF. The DNA sequence is given as TGTGCCAGCAGCCAACAGGGGGCGCGTTACAATGAGCAGTTCTTC.